Below, 28 T cell receptor beta chains from the same sample are listed, as sequenced in a study of T cell changes during pregnancy in multiple sclerosis. Using immunoSEQ multiplex PCR, the repertoire was profiled, and TCRdb retains in-frame clones only, with some absent. The top ten hold about 3.8% of the sample, which has tens of thousands of clones, about 89% seen once. The material was PBMCs, obtained in the first trimester of pregnancy. The receptors originated from a female donor in good health, serving as a control in a pregnancy study. Some clones in this sample may be carry-over from other donors' samples.

The gene calls are TRBV6-6 and TRBJ1-3, with D unclear. The V gene's germline CDR1 is MNHNY and CDR2 SVGAGI (reference sequence). V shed 6 bases and J shed 2 bases, with 5 bases lying between them. The CDR3 length is 12 residues. CDR3 in amino acids: CASSSPGNTIYF. The CDR3 nucleotides read TGTGCCAGCAGCTCCCCTGGAAACACCATATATTTT.

This chain connects TRBV28 to TRBJ1-5; tentatively, D is TRBD1 (5 bases). The CDR3 loop spans 14 amino acids. Trimming cost V 5 bases and J 6 bases, with 14 bases left between them. Germline V gene sequence: CDR1 MDHEN, CDR2 SYDVKM. The CDR3 nucleotides are TGTGCCAGCAGTGCTAGACAGAAGATTCAGCCCCAGCATTTT. This encodes CASSARQKIQPQHF.

This chain joins TRBV6-4 and TRBJ2-1, with 7 bases lining up with TRBD1. The CDR3 has 13 residues. From germline, CDR1 is MRHNA and CDR2 SNTAGT. The V and J ends lost 9 bases and 1 base, in that order; junction bases with no gene match: 3. The CDR3 sequence: CARPTGSYNEQFF. CDR3 coding DNA: TGTGCCAGACCGACAGGGTCCTACAATGAGCAGTTCTTC.

V is TRBV2 and J is TRBJ2-3; no definite D call. V was pared by 7 bases and J by 0 bases, with 14 bases between. Germline lookup yields CDR1 SNHLY and CDR2 FYNNEI. The CDR3 loop spans 15 amino acids. CDR3 nucleotides: TGTGCCAGCACTTCCACTGAGTCAAGCACAGATACGCAGTATTTT. Its protein product is CASTSTESSTDTQYF. The full variable domain, completed using reference TRBV2 and TRBJ2-3, is EPEVTQTPSHQVTQMGQEVILRCVPISNHLYFYWYRQILGQKVEFLVSFYNNEISEKSEIFDDQFSVERPDGSNFTLKIRSTKLEDSAMYFCASTSTESSTDTQYFGPGTRLTVL.

With respect to this clone: This sample includes further DNA sequences coding for the same CDR3. The J gene is TRBJ1-5, the V gene TRBV19; D might be TRBD1 (5 bases). Germline V gene data show CDR1 as LNHDA and CDR2 as SQIVND (reference sequence). Trimming took 3 bases from V and 6 from J, leaving 9 bases between them. The CDR3 loop spans 13 amino acids. The CDR3 DNA reads as TGTGCCAGTAGTATTGGCGGGGGTCAGCCCCAGCATTTT. Protein: CASSIGGGQPQHF.

The gene calls are TRBV5-4 and TRBJ2-7, with D perhaps matching TRBD2 (5 bases). Germline V gene data show CDR1 as SGHNT and CDR2 as YYREEE (reference sequence). V was clipped by 4 bases and J by 5 bases, with 19 bases between them. The CDR3 sequence is 15 residues long. CDR3 sequence: CASSSTGMSSHEQYF. CDR3 DNA: TGTGCCAGCAGCAGTACCGGGATGTCATCTCACGAGCAGTACTTC.

The V and J genes are TRBV27 and TRBJ2-1; D perhaps matches TRBD2 (5 bases). Trimming stripped 0 bases from V and 9 bases from J, with 12 bases between. Germline assignment: CDR1 MNHEY and CDR2 SMNVEV (reference sequence). The CDR3 contains 14 residues. The CDR3 region is CASSLSTTGREQFF. The DNA for the CDR3 is TGTGCCAGCAGTTTATCGACTACCGGACGTGAGCAGTTCTTC.

The V call is TRBV28, the J call TRBJ1-2; the D gene is possibly TRBD1 (6 bases). Germline lookup yields CDR1 MDHEN and CDR2 SYDVKM. Trimming left V 8 bases short and J 6 bases short, with 19 bases between. This CDR3 has 14 amino acids. Written as DNA, the CDR3 is TGTGCCAGCGGCCCCCGGGACAAAAGGGATGGCTACACCTTC. Protein: CASGPRDKRDGYTF.

The chain recombines TRBV25-1 with TRBJ2-7, with D tentatively TRBD2 (7 bases). Trimming left V 2 bases short and J 3 bases short, with 11 bases between. Germline lookup yields CDR1 MGHDK and CDR2 SYGVNS. There are 14 residues in the CDR3. The CDR3 bases are TGTGCCAGCAGTGAAGGGAGGGGGGACTACGAGCAGTACTTC. Translating it yields CASSEGRGDYEQYF.

The chain carries TRBV15 and TRBJ2-5; TRBD1 matches 8 bases. V gave up 6 bases and J gave up 2 bases; unmatched junction bases: 5. The CDR3 sequence is 14 residues long. Germline lookup yields CDR1 LNHNV and CDR2 YYDKDF (reference sequence). The CDR3 nucleotides are TGTGCCACCAGACCTCGGACAGGGCAAGAGACCCAGTACTTC. Its protein product is CATRPRTGQETQYF.

This clone has a handful of counts. The chain employs TRBV6-1 and TRBJ1-4, with 9 bases lining up with TRBD1. The CDR3 extends over 17 amino acids. The germline V gene has CDR1 MNHNS and CDR2 SASEGT. J gave up 0 bases and V 3 bases, and 5 bases lay outside the gene matches. As DNA, the CDR3 is TGTGCCAGCAGTGACGGGACAGGGAAGGCAACTAATGAAAAACTGTTTTTT. Residues: CASSDGTGKATNEKLFF.

The chain has TRBV5-5 and TRBJ2-7; the match to TRBD1 covers 9 bases. This CDR3 contains 14 residues. Per germline, CDR1 SGHKS and CDR2 YYEKEE (reference sequence). J was trimmed by 2 bases and V by 4 bases; bases with no gene match: 4. CDR3 coding DNA: TGTGCCAGCAGCAAACAGGGGGCCCCCTACGAGCAGTACTTC. It codes for CASSKQGAPYEQYF.

J is TRBJ2-5 and V is TRBV6-5; 8 nucleotides line up with TRBD2. The length of the CDR3 is 14 residues. The V gene end was trimmed by 6 bases and the J gene end by 7 bases; junction bases not matched to a gene: 10. Germline V gene data show CDR1 as MNHEY and CDR2 as SVGAGI. The DNA for the CDR3 is TGTGCCAGCAGGGGGGGCCAGGCGGGGGGGACCCAGTACTTC. Protein sequence: CASRGGQAGGTQYF.

The chain is built from TRBV28 and TRBJ1-4, with 7 bases that match TRBD1. Germline loops: CDR1 MDHEN, CDR2 SYDVKM. CDR3 size: 12 residues. J gave up 8 bases and V 10 bases, and 7 bases lay outside the gene matches. The CDR3 DNA reads as TGTGCCACCGAACCCAGGGGGGAAAAACTGTTTTTT. Its translation: CATEPRGEKLFF.

The V gene is TRBV14, the J gene TRBJ2-1; 9 positions match TRBD2. Germline V gene data show CDR1 as SGHDN and CDR2 as FVKESK. CDR3 length equals 15 residues. V was pared by 2 bases and J by 2 bases, with 1 base of the junction left unmatched. CDR3 amino acids: CASSQLAGAYNEQFF. CDR3 coding DNA: TGTGCCAGCAGCCAATTAGCGGGGGCCTACAATGAGCAGTTCTTC. The complete variable domain, with remaining parts taken from reference TRBV14 and TRBJ2-1, reads EAGVTQFPSHSVIEKGQTVTLRCDPISGHDNLYWYRRVMGKEIKFLLHFVKESKQDESGMPNNRFLAERTGGTYSTLKVQPAELEDSGVYFCASSQLAGAYNEQFFGPGTRLTVL.

There are a few counts of this clone. V usage is TRBV6-4 and J usage is TRBJ2-6; 9 bases align to TRBD2. Germline CDR1 reads MRHNA; CDR2 reads SNTAGT. Losses at the gene ends were 3 bases for V and 2 bases for J; bases not matched to a gene: 8. This CDR3 has 18 amino acids. CDR3 nucleotides: TGTGCCAGCAGTGAAGATAGCGGGGGACCCACTGGGGCCAACGTCCTGACTTTC. Protein product: CASSEDSGGPTGANVLTF.

The J gene is TRBJ1-6, the V gene TRBV7-2; a weak D match, TRBD1 (6 bases). This CDR3 region has 16 residues. From germline, CDR1 is SGHTA and CDR2 FQGNSA. The ends were cut back, 2 bases at V and 7 bases at J, with 15 bases in the middle. CDR3 residues: CASSLRTQGLNSPLHF. In DNA form, the CDR3 reads TGTGCCAGCAGCTTAAGGACCCAGGGGTTGAATTCACCCCTCCACTTT.

This sequence joins TRBV5-1 and TRBJ2-6; D is unclear. The germline V gene encodes CDR1 SGHRS and CDR2 YFSETQ. This CDR3 has 15 amino acids. V lost 4 bases and J 1 base, leaving 9 bases between the germline ends. The CDR3 here is CASSPGNSGANVLTF. For the CDR3, the DNA is TGCGCCAGCAGCCCAGGAAATTCTGGGGCCAACGTCCTGACTTTC.

This CDR3 reads CATSRVVTSGRTGELFF. In nucleotides, the CDR3 is TGTGCCACCAGCAGAGTTGTGACTAGCGGGAGGACCGGGGAGCTGTTTTTT. V gene TRBV15 combines with J gene TRBJ2-2, with 13 bases aligning to TRBD2. CDR1 is LNHNV, CDR2 YYDKDF, per germline (reference sequence). This CDR3 contains 17 residues. With 1 base clipped from V and 5 bases from J, the junction kept 4 bases outside the gene matches.

The J gene is TRBJ1-3, the V gene TRBV28, with a weak D call TRBD1 (5 bases). Per germline, CDR1 MDHEN and CDR2 SYDVKM. The CDR3 loop spans 14 amino acids. V gave up 6 bases and J gave up 1 base, with 10 bases separating them. This chain's CDR3 is CASRSGGSGNTIYF. In DNA, the CDR3 is TGTGCCAGCAGGTCCGGGGGGTCTGGAAACACCATATATTTT. The full variable domain, in which reference TRBV28 and TRBJ1-3 provide the parts outside the CDR3, is DVKVTQSSRYLVKRTGEKVFLECVQDMDHENMFWYRQDPGLGLRLIYFSYDVKMKEKGDIPEGYSVSREKKERFSLILESASTNQTSMYLCASRSGGSGNTIYFGEGSWLTVV.

The chain carries TRBV15 and TRBJ2-7, with D uncertain. V was cut by 0 bases and J by 3 bases, with 9 bases left in between. Germline CDR1 reads LNHNV; CDR2 reads YYDKDF (reference sequence). CDR3 length: 14 amino acids. The CDR3 DNA is TGTGCCACCAGCAGAGATGGGCTATTCTACGAGCAGTACTTC. It encodes CATSRDGLFYEQYF.

Only one count was recorded for this clone. This chain connects TRBV7-5 to TRBJ2-5; the tabulated D call, TRBD2, remains unverified against the DNA. TRBV7-5 constitutes a pseudogene. The CDR3 is made up of 14 amino acids. DNA of the CDR3: TGTGTCAAAGGAGGTGGCGTTGGGGAAGAGACCCAGTACTTC. Protein sequence: CVKGGGVGEETQYF.

The chain is built from TRBV14 and TRBJ2-1; 9 nucleotides line up with TRBD1. Germline values: CDR1 SGHDN, CDR2 FVKESK. This CDR3 comprises 16 residues. The J segment lost 5 bases and the V segment lost 5 bases, leaving 10 bases of the junction unmatched. CDR3 region: CASSISGTGRDNEQFF. The CDR3 DNA reads TGTGCCAGCAGCATATCCGGGACAGGGAGAGACAATGAGCAGTTCTTC.

This chain joins TRBV7-2 and TRBJ2-1; weak D call: TRBD2 (6 bases). CDR1 is SGHTA and CDR2 is FQGNSA in the germline V gene. The ends were cut back, 1 base at V and 6 bases at J, with 13 bases in the middle. There are 15 residues in the CDR3. Written as DNA, the CDR3 is TGTGCCAGCAGCTTAGGGTCCGGACTATCCAATGAGCAGTTCTTC. Its protein is CASSLGSGLSNEQFF. Combining the CDR3 with reference TRBV7-2 and TRBJ2-1 gives the whole variable domain GAGVSQSPSNKVTEKGKDVELRCDPISGHTALYWYRQSLGQGLEFLIYFQGNSAPDKSGLPSDRFSAERTGGSVSTLTIQRTQQEDSAVYLCASSLGSGLSNEQFFGPGTRLTVL.

The V call is TRBV6-9, the J call TRBJ2-1; 11 nucleotides align to TRBD2. The CDR3 totals 17 residues. V shed 2 bases, J shed 7 bases, and the junction held 10 bases outside the gene matches. The germline gives CDR1 MNHGY, CDR2 SVAAGI. The CDR3 spells CASSYGLAGGGWNEQFF. CDR3 nucleotides: TGTGCCAGCAGTTATGGCCTAGCGGGAGGAGGGTGGAATGAGCAGTTCTTC.

V gene TRBV6-5 combines with J gene TRBJ2-7; no firm D call. This CDR3 comprises 13 residues. Trimming pared 0 bases from V and 5 bases from J, leaving 8 bases between. Germline V gene lookup returns CDR1 MNHEY and CDR2 SVGAGI. DNA for the CDR3: TGTGCCAGCAGTTACTCGCCGCGGAACGAGCAGTACTTC. This codes for CASSYSPRNEQYF.

The gene calls are TRBV28 and TRBJ2-2; a possible D gene is TRBD2 (6 bases). V lost 3 bases to trimming and J lost 4 bases, with 12 bases between them. The CDR3 totals 15 residues. The germline CDR1 and CDR2 sequences are MDHEN and SYDVKM. The DNA for the CDR3 is TGTGCCAGCAGTTTCGCAAGGGGAGGCACCGGGGAGCTGTTTTTT. Its translation: CASSFARGGTGELFF.

This clone was counted once. This chain uses TRBV20-1 with TRBJ2-1, with D uncertain. The V gene's germline CDR1 is DFQATT and CDR2 SNEGSKA (reference sequence). The CDR3 runs to 10 residues. With 3 bases removed from V and 5 bases from J, the gap between germline ends came to 2 bases. For the CDR3, the DNA is TGCAGTGCTAGCGACAATGAGCAGTTCTTC. The encoded protein is CSASDNEQFF.